A selection of T cell receptor beta chains follows, all from one sample in a study of Ad26.COV2.S vaccination and SARS-CoV-2 variants. TCRdb's table, derived via immunoSEQ multiplex PCR, lists solely in-frame clones and lacks some. The sample includes 300,000 to 450,000 clones, approximately 90% of them seen just once. The input for sequencing was peripheral blood, taken after recovery from COVID-19. The receptor source for this set is a human donor who had recovered from COVID-19. The CDR3 runs from the conserved cysteine through the conserved F or W. A D gene is named only where the DNA matches it firmly. A clone size is listed for some rows: how often the clone was seen (once, few, many), or a class if it is expanded.

V gene: TRBV5-5; J gene: TRBJ2-7; clone size: .; D gene: TRBD1; CDR3 DNA: TGTGCCAGCAGCCCGGACCGGACAGGGAGCTACGAGCAGTACTTC; CDR3 protein: CASSPDRTGSYEQYF
V gene: TRBV9; J gene: TRBJ2-7; clone size: .; D gene: .; CDR3 DNA: TGTGCCAGCAGCGTAGGTGGCGGGGACAGCTCCTACGAGCAGTACTTC; CDR3 protein: CASSVGGGDSSYEQYF
V gene: TRBV27; J gene: TRBJ1-1; clone size: .; D gene: .; CDR3 DNA: TGTGCCAGCAGTTTACTTCCGCGGGGCACTGAAGCTTTCTTT; CDR3 protein: CASSLLPRGTEAFF
V gene: TRBV6-5; J gene: TRBJ1-2; clone size: .; D gene: .; CDR3 DNA: TGTGCCAGCAGCCTTTCCGTGGGAAACTATGGCTACACCTTC; CDR3 protein: CASSLSVGNYGYTF
V gene: TRBV5-6; J gene: TRBJ1-4; clone size: .; D gene: TRBD1; CDR3 DNA: TGTGCCAGCAGCTTTGGGACAGGGGGCTATGAAAAACTGTTTTTT; CDR3 protein: CASSFGTGGYEKLFF
V gene: TRBV27; J gene: TRBJ1-1; clone size: .; D gene: .; CDR3 DNA: TGTGCCAGCAGGCGAGGGGGGAACACTGAAGCTTTCTTT; CDR3 protein: CASRRGGNTEAFF
V gene: TRBV12-5; J gene: TRBJ1-5; clone size: .; D gene: .; CDR3 DNA: TGTGCTAGTGGCCCCAATCAGCCCCAGCATTTT; CDR3 protein: CASGPNQPQHF
V gene: TRBV5-1; J gene: TRBJ2-5; clone size: .; D gene: TRBD1; CDR3 DNA: TGCGCCAGCAGCTTGGCAACGGGACAGCTCCCAGGGACCCAGTACTTC; CDR3 protein: CASSLATGQLPGTQYF
V gene: TRBV9; J gene: TRBJ2-3; clone size: once; D gene: .; CDR3 DNA: TGTGCCAGCAGTAAAACTCAGAGGTCGGTATATTCGCAGTATTTT; CDR3 protein: CASSKTQRSVYSQYF
V gene: TRBV3-1/TRBV3-2; J gene: TRBJ1-5; clone size: .; D gene: .; CDR3 DNA: TGTGCCAGCAGCCAAGATGGGGGAGGTAGCAATCAGCCCCAGCATTTT; CDR3 protein: CASSQDGGGSNQPQHF
V gene: TRBV11-3; J gene: TRBJ2-1; clone size: .; D gene: TRBD2; CDR3 DNA: TGTGCCAGCAGCAGTAGCGGGGGGGCTTATCCTGAGCAGTTCTTC; CDR3 protein: CASSSSGGAYPEQFF
V gene: TRBV7-9; J gene: TRBJ1-2; clone size: .; D gene: TRBD1; CDR3 DNA: TGTGCCAGCAGCTTACCAGGGGGCTATGGCTACACCTTC; CDR3 protein: CASSLPGGYGYTF
V gene: TRBV6-6; J gene: TRBJ2-1; clone size: .; D gene: .; CDR3 DNA: TGTGCCAGCAGTTATCAAGAGAGGGCCAATGAGCAGTTCTTC; CDR3 protein: CASSYQERANEQFF
V gene: TRBV5-1; J gene: TRBJ1-1; clone size: .; D gene: TRBD1; CDR3 DNA: TGCGCCAGCAGCTTGAAGGGGGCCGGGGGCACTGAAGCTTTCTTT; CDR3 protein: CASSLKGAGGTEAFF
V gene: TRBV6-2/TRBV6-3; J gene: TRBJ2-4; clone size: .; D gene: TRBD2; CDR3 DNA: TGTGCCAGCAGTACCATAGCGGGGGGGCTGGTCAAAAACATTCAGTACTTC; CDR3 protein: CASSTIAGGLVKNIQYF
V gene: TRBV4-3; J gene: TRBJ2-1; clone size: .; D gene: .; CDR3 DNA: TGCGCCAGCAGCCAAGGGGGCAAATACAATGAGCAGTTCTTC; CDR3 protein: CASSQGGKYNEQFF